This TCR beta chain was captured by sequencing in a study of human T cells and chemical hapten exposure. Whole-study findings and limits: TCRs above 1 in 1000 frequency did not change with DPC sensitization.

The table lists this clonotype with a few counts. Its antigen is still unknown. The time point: pre-sensitization, week 0. The sample's treatment: therapeutic diphenylcyclopropenone sensitization with weekly scalp DPC. The study used a library that attached unique molecular identifiers to individual cDNA molecules. TCRdb itself ran the RACE reads through MiXCR, one entry per CDR3 protein. The table shows more than 300,000 distinct CDR3 sequences, with roughly 4.6% occurring only once. This material consisted of whole blood, taken in connection with sensitization to the hapten diphenylcyclopropenone (DPC). This TCR derives from a woman aged 45-65 years with alopecia areata. Some clones in this sample may be carry-over from other donors' samples.

The CDR3 spells CASSYGSGRGDEQFF. DNA for the CDR3: TGTGCCAGCAGTTACGGGTCCGGAAGGGGGGATGAGCAGTTCTTC. This chain links TRBV6-5 with TRBJ2-1; possibly TRBD1 or TRBD2 for D (6 bases each). The CDR3 is 15 residues long. Trimming stripped 2 bases from V and 8 bases from J, with 16 bases between. CDR1 is MNHEY, CDR2 SVGAGI, per germline.